This T cell receptor (beta chain) stems from a study of cytomegalovirus exposure and HLA in healthy donors. Germline V lookup: CDR1 SGHTA, CDR2 FQGTGA. V gave up 2 bases and J gave up 1 base; unmatched junction bases: 13. CDR3 length: 20 amino acids. Vbeta (60) and Jbeta (13) primers were used in the PCR. Method: immunoSEQ multiplex PCR; TCRdb's copy keeps in-frame clones and lacks some. The listing records 100,000 to 150,000 clones. V and J are TRBV7-3 and TRBJ2-6; 8 positions agree with TRBD1. The sample taken for sequencing was PBMCs. This clonotype was obtained from a middle-aged woman in good health and CMV-seropositive. For the CDR3, the DNA is TGTGCCAGCAGCTTACGGGGTATAGGACAGGGACCGTCTGGGGCCAACGTCCTGACTTTC. Amino acid sequence: CASSLRGIGQGPSGANVLTF.